The 28 T cell receptor beta chains given below trace back to one sample, sequenced in a study of blood T cell repertoires in COVID-19. Measured with immunoSEQ multiplex PCR; TCRdb has only the in-frame clones, and not every one. The table lists over 150,000 clones, about 90% of them singletons, with less than 25% in the top ten. Sequenced material: peripheral blood. Every receptor here comes from a man aged 65 to 85 with active or convalescent COVID-19.

The V gene is TRBV3-1 (or the pseudogene TRBV3-2), the J gene TRBJ2-7; weak D call: TRBD2 (5 bases). Germline V CDR1 and CDR2: LGHDT, YNNKEL (reference sequence). Trimming left V 0 bases short and J 1 base short, with 10 bases between. This CDR3 has 15 residues. The CDR3 DNA sequence: TGTGCCAGCAGCCAAGATACCCGCGGGTCCTACGAGCAGTACTTC. Its protein is CASSQDTRGSYEQYF.

The chain uses TRBV7-9 and TRBJ1-5; 12 bases map to TRBD1. The V gene end was trimmed by 5 bases and the J gene end by 6 bases; junction bases not matched to a gene: 5. The CDR3 has 15 residues. CDR1 SEHNR and CDR2 FQNEAQ come from the germline V gene (reference sequence). CDR3: CASSGDRGQGQPQHF. The CDR3 bases are TGTGCCAGCAGCGGGGACAGGGGGCAGGGTCAGCCCCAGCATTTT.

The chain links TRBV19 to TRBJ1-6, with D uncertain. The CDR3 spans 12 residues. The germline V and J ends were trimmed by 1 base and 14 bases, with 9 bases remaining between them. CDR1 and CDR2 from the germline V gene are LNHDA and SQIVND (reference sequence). The CDR3 spells CASSIADSALHF. CDR3 in DNA: TGTGCCAGTAGTATAGCCGACTCAGCCCTCCACTTT.

V gene TRBV18 combines with J gene TRBJ1-4; D may be TRBD1 (6 bases). In germline, CDR1 is KGHSH, CDR2 LQKENI. The V gene lost 10 bases and the J gene lost 0 bases, with 9 bases spanning the gap. The length of the CDR3 is 13 residues. DNA for the CDR3: TGTGCCACCAGACAGGCAACTAATGAAAAACTGTTTTTT. Amino acids: CATRQATNEKLFF.

V usage is TRBV7-9 and J usage is TRBJ1-5; no definite D call. Germline CDR1 reads SEHNR; CDR2 reads FQNEAQ (reference sequence). The V gene lost 4 bases and the J gene lost 3 bases, with 7 bases spanning the gap. The CDR3 is made up of 13 amino acids. CDR3 loop: CASSSTNNQPQHF. DNA of the CDR3: TGTGCCAGCAGCTCGACAAACAATCAGCCCCAGCATTTT.

V and J are TRBV19 and TRBJ2-5; TRBD2 aligns across 9 bases. The CDR3 totals 12 residues. Germline V gives CDR1 LNHDA, CDR2 SQIVND (reference sequence). Unmatched junction bases numbered 1, after V lost 6 bases and J lost 5 bases. CDR3 region: CASRAGGETQYF. The CDR3 coding sequence is TGTGCCAGTAGGGCGGGAGGGGAGACCCAGTACTTC. Full variable domain (outside the CDR3, taken from reference TRBV19 and TRBJ2-5): DGGITQSPKYLFRKEGQNVTLSCEQNLNHDAMYWYRQDPGQGLRLIYYSQIVNDFQKGDIAEGYSVSREKKESFPLTVTSAQKNPTAFYLCASRAGGETQYFGPGTRLLVL.

The chain employs TRBV5-6 and TRBJ2-5; 8 bases are shared with TRBD2. V shed 4 bases, J shed 5 bases, and the junction held 13 bases outside the gene matches. Per germline, CDR1 SGHDT and CDR2 YYEEEE. The CDR3 consists of 16 residues. The chain's CDR3 is CASSLWSSGGGETQYF. In nucleotides, the CDR3 is TGTGCCAGCAGCCTGTGGTCCAGCGGGGGTGGGGAGACCCAGTACTTC.

The chain links TRBV5-1 to TRBJ2-7; 9 bases fit TRBD1. CDR1 and CDR2 from the germline V gene are SGHRS and YFSETQ. J gave up 3 bases and V 4 bases, and 8 bases lay outside the gene matches. CDR3 length: 15 amino acids. CDR3 bases: TGCGCCAGCAGCATAAGGACAGGGGCTGGCTACGAGCAGTACTTC. Translation: CASSIRTGAGYEQYF.

The chain couples TRBV2 to TRBJ1-4; TRBD1 matches 8 bases. The V gene's germline CDR1 is SNHLY and CDR2 FYNNEI. V lost 7 bases, J lost 7 bases, and 11 bases stayed unmatched. CDR3 size: 15 residues. CDR3 sequence: CASTGQGLRGEKLFF. In DNA form, the CDR3 reads TGTGCCAGCACCGGACAGGGCCTCAGGGGTGAAAAACTGTTTTTT.

V and J are TRBV9 and TRBJ2-2, with D possibly matching TRBD1 (5 bases). Deletions cut 4 bases from V and 0 bases from J, with 10 bases between. There are 15 residues in the CDR3. Germline V gene lookup returns CDR1 SGDLS and CDR2 YYNGEE. CDR3 DNA: TGTGCCAGCAGCCCCGACAGCGCGAACACCGGGGAGCTGTTTTTT. As protein: CASSPDSANTGELFF.

V gene TRBV5-1 combines with J gene TRBJ2-3, with D maybe TRBD1 (5 bases). CDR1 is SGHRS, CDR2 YFSETQ, per germline. V lost 6 bases and J 3 bases, leaving 8 bases between the germline ends. CDR3 length equals 12 residues. The CDR3 region has the DNA TGCGCCAGCATGGACATAACAGATACGCAGTATTTT. It translates to CASMDITDTQYF.

The gene calls are TRBV18 and TRBJ1-1, with 8 bases fitting TRBD1. The CDR3 totals 16 residues. V was clipped by 3 bases and J by 0 bases; unmatched bases: 6. In germline, CDR1 is KGHSH, CDR2 LQKENI. DNA of the CDR3: TGTGCCAGCTCACCCCGACAGGGGATCATGAACACTGAAGCTTTCTTT. Residues: CASSPRQGIMNTEAFF.

V gene TRBV6-2 or TRBV6-3 combines with J gene TRBJ1-2, with TRBD1 identical over 8 bases. This CDR3 region has 16 residues. Unmatched junction bases numbered 5, after V lost 0 bases and J lost 2 bases. Germline CDR1 MNHEY, CDR2 SVGEGT. This chain's CDR3 is CASSYSVRQGNYGYTF. The CDR3 coding sequence is TGTGCCAGCAGTTACTCTGTGCGACAGGGGAACTATGGCTACACCTTC.

The chain has TRBV7-3 and TRBJ1-1; 8 bases line up with TRBD1. The CDR3 is 16 amino acids. V trimming: 4 bases; J trimming: 5 bases; junction bases outside the gene matches: 12. Germline V gene data show CDR1 as SGHTA and CDR2 as FQGTGA. The CDR3 protein is CASSSQGAGVKTEAFF. The CDR3 DNA reads as TGTGCCAGCAGCTCCCAGGGGGCAGGAGTAAAGACTGAAGCTTTCTTT.

This chain connects TRBV5-4 to TRBJ2-2, with D possibly matching TRBD2 (6 bases). The CDR3 length is 18 residues. The germline V gene has CDR1 SGHNT and CDR2 YYREEE (reference sequence). Deletions cut 0 bases from V and 3 bases from J, with 18 bases between. The CDR3 DNA sequence: TGTGCCAGCAGCTTGGAGGCCGGTGGGGGGTTGGACACCGGGGAGCTGTTTTTT. Translation: CASSLEAGGGLDTGELFF.

The CDR3 region has the DNA TGTGCCAGCTCACCACGTGGGACAGCCGCTGGAAACACCATATATTTT. Translating it yields CASSPRGTAAGNTIYF. This chain connects TRBV18 to TRBJ1-3, with 7 bases identical to TRBD1. In germline, CDR1 is KGHSH, CDR2 LQKENI. Losses at the gene ends were 1 base for V and 2 bases for J; bases not matched to a gene: 5. There are 16 residues in the CDR3.

This chain connects TRBV2 to TRBJ2-7, with TRBD1 matching 7 bases. The CDR3 contains 12 residues. V trimming: 7 bases; J trimming: 6 bases; junction bases outside the gene matches: 6. Germline V CDR1 and CDR2: SNHLY, FYNNEI. In nucleotides, the CDR3 is TGTGCCAGCACTAGACAGGGCGGCGAGCAGTACTTC. It specifies CASTRQGGEQYF.

This rearrangement joins TRBV7-9 to TRBJ1-3, with a weak D call TRBD1 (6 bases). Trimming removed 6 bases from V and 1 base from J, with 13 bases in between. The germline V gene encodes CDR1 SEHNR and CDR2 FQNEAQ (reference sequence). This CDR3 spans 15 amino acids. CDR3 loop: CASSTRQASGNTIYF. The CDR3 DNA reads as TGTGCCAGCAGTACGCGACAGGCATCTGGAAACACCATATATTTT.

The CDR3 region has the DNA TGCGCCAGCAGCCAACAACCGCGGACAGGGGCAGAGGGCTACACCTTC. Translating it yields CASSQQPRTGAEGYTF. V is TRBV4-3 and J is TRBJ1-2; 9 bases map to TRBD1. The germline V gene has CDR1 LGHNA and CDR2 YSLEER. The J segment lost 8 bases and the V segment lost 2 bases, leaving 12 bases of the junction unmatched. The CDR3 totals 16 residues.

The chain employs TRBV25-1 and TRBJ1-2, with 12 bases identical to TRBD1. Germline V CDR1 and CDR2: MGHDK, SYGVNS. Trimming took 3 bases from V and 6 from J; bases not matched to a gene: 8. The length of the CDR3 is 16 residues. CDR3 amino acids: CASSDLGQGAKDGYTF. DNA for the CDR3: TGTGCCAGCAGTGACCTGGGACAGGGGGCGAAGGATGGCTACACCTTC.

This chain uses TRBV18 with TRBJ2-2; TRBD2 matches 7 bases. Germline V gene lookup returns CDR1 KGHSH and CDR2 LQKENI. The junction had 2 bases not matched to a gene; V was cut back by 1 base and J by 0 bases. The CDR3 runs to 16 residues. The CDR3 sequence is CASSPLLAANTGELFF. CDR3 DNA: TGTGCCAGCTCACCACTCCTAGCGGCGAACACCGGGGAGCTGTTTTTT.

The chain has TRBV11-2 and TRBJ2-3; 8 bases line up with TRBD1. Germline values: CDR1 SGHAT, CDR2 FQNNGV. This CDR3 contains 17 residues. The trim removed 5 bases at V and 2 bases at J, leaving 12 bases unmatched. CDR3 region: CASSPGQGLAFTDTQYF. The CDR3 DNA is TGTGCCAGCAGCCCAGGACAGGGTCTCGCGTTCACAGATACGCAGTATTTT.

The rearrangement uses TRBV5-4 and TRBJ1-6; TRBD1 agrees at 7 bases. Per the germline V gene, CDR1 is SGHNT and CDR2 is YYREEE (reference sequence). With 2 bases clipped from V and 10 bases from J, the junction kept 3 bases outside the gene matches. The CDR3 has 13 amino acids. The CDR3 nucleotides are TGTGCCAGCAGCTTCAGGGGGTCCTCACCCCTCCACTTT. It translates to CASSFRGSSPLHF.

This clone was seen at least ten times. This chain links TRBV29-1 with TRBJ1-1; 7 bases are shared with TRBD1. CDR1 and CDR2 (germline): SQVTM, ANQGSEA. The CDR3 runs 13 residues. The J segment lost 2 bases and the V segment lost 8 bases, leaving 8 bases of the junction unmatched. The DNA of the CDR3 is TGCAGCCTCTACAGGGGACCTAACACTGAAGCTTTCTTT. This encodes CSLYRGPNTEAFF.

This chain joins TRBV29-1 and TRBJ2-3; 11 bases match TRBD1. This CDR3 is 15 amino acids long. The germline gives CDR1 SQVTM, CDR2 ANQGSEA. V dropped 4 bases and J dropped 3; count of bases not matched to a gene: 6. CDR3 protein: CSVAAGTGGTDTQYF. CDR3 DNA sequence: TGCAGCGTTGCAGCCGGGACAGGGGGGACAGATACGCAGTATTTT.

This clone has just one count. The rearrangement joins TRBV9 to TRBJ2-1; the match to TRBD2 covers 9 bases. This CDR3 is built from 15 residues. V trimming: 0 bases; J trimming: 7 bases; junction bases outside the gene matches: 5. Per germline, CDR1 SGDLS and CDR2 YYNGEE. CDR3 sequence (DNA): TGTGCCAGCAGCGTAGGGCTAGCGGGGCAGAATGAGCAGTTCTTC. This gives the protein CASSVGLAGQNEQFF.

The genes are TRBV24-1 and TRBJ2-7, with TRBD2 matching 7 bases. Germline V gene sequence: CDR1 KGHDR, CDR2 SFDVKD. V trimming: 3 bases; J trimming: 0 bases; junction bases outside the gene matches: 7. The CDR3 runs 16 residues. The CDR3 sequence is CATSDPSGENSYEQYF. The CDR3, as DNA: TGTGCCACCAGTGATCCCAGCGGGGAGAACTCCTACGAGCAGTACTTC.

The J gene is TRBJ1-2, the V gene TRBV10-3; TRBD1 is a possible D gene (6 bases). CDR3 length equals 13 residues. Germline CDR1 is ENHRY and CDR2 is SYGVKD. V dropped 7 bases and J dropped 3 bases, with 12 bases sitting between them. The CDR3 protein is CAIMRGADYGYTF. The CDR3 DNA follows: TGTGCCATCATGCGGGGGGCGGACTATGGCTACACCTTC.